The rows below give T cell receptor beta chains drawn from one sample of a study of cytomegalovirus exposure and HLA in healthy donors. Sequenced by immunoSEQ multiplex PCR; TCRdb stores in-frame clones only, minus some. The table lists 100,000 to 150,000 clones, around 84% of them singletons. Source material: PBMCs. The receptors derive from a man aged 18 to 29 in good health and CMV-seronegative. Each CDR3 is given with its conserved first and last residue. The D gene is left open where the match is weak. Size values are once, few and many counts, or a class for expanded clones, and some rows have none.

TRBD1,16,NA,TRBV2,TRBJ2-3,CASSRDRGRNTDTQYF
NA,13,NA,TRBV10-1,TRBJ1-2,CASSADINYGYTF
NA,14,NA,TRBV19,TRBJ1-5,CASSIRSDYQPQHF
NA,12,NA,TRBV15,TRBJ2-7,CATSGDHGEQYF
NA,12,NA,TRBV5-1,TRBJ2-7,CASSRDAYEQYF
TRBD2,14,NA,TRBV6-5,TRBJ2-7,CASSSGLAPAEQYF
NA,14,NA,TRBV6-6,TRBJ1-5,CASTSRDGSQPQHF
TRBD1,13,NA,TRBV10-2,TRBJ1-2,CASSGGQSGGYTF
NA,13,once,TRBV21-1,TRBJ2-3,CASRRASTDTQYF
NA,13,NA,TRBV13,TRBJ2-1,CASRPANSEHVFF
TRBD2,16,NA,TRBV11-2,TRBJ2-5,CASSLFYGGAGETQYF
NA,14,NA,TRBV10-2,TRBJ1-6,CASRENVYNSPLHF
NA,18,NA,TRBV2,NA,CASSALRVDRILAYEQYF
TRBD2,16,NA,TRBV7-3,TRBJ2-2,CSSSTIAGGGTGELFF
NA,15,NA,TRBV2,TRBJ2-1,CASSAEDGSYNEQFF
TRBD1,14,NA,TRBV4-2,TRBJ1-1,CASSLGQVNTEAFF
NA,12,NA,TRBV18,TRBJ1-1,CASSLQNTEAFF
TRBD1,15,NA,TRBV5-1,TRBJ1-4,CASSPGDREAEKLFF
TRBD1,15,few,TRBV19,NA,CASSPRQGTGVEQYF
NA,13,NA,TRBV5-1,TRBJ1-2,CASSLESLYGYTF
NA,15,NA,TRBV5-6,TRBJ2-3,CASSLGQEGTDTQYF
NA,21,NA,TRBV7-6,TRBJ2-3,CASSPYPPGHLPDGGTDTQYF
TRBD1,15,NA,TRBV11-3,TRBJ2-3,CASSRGQGWADTQYF
TRBD1,15,NA,TRBV27,TRBJ1-5,CASSPSGQGSQPQHF
TRBD2,15,NA,TRBV18,TRBJ2-1,CASSPGLAGNVEQFF
TRBD2,14,NA,TRBV7-2,TRBJ2-7,CASSFSGGAYEQYF
NA,13,NA,TRBV7-3,TRBJ1-1,CASSYEARGEAFF
TRBD1,13,NA,TRBV5-4,TRBJ2-7,CASSPDRVYEQYF
NA,17,NA,TRBV4-3,TRBJ2-1,CASSQEGRRGSHNEQFF
NA,12,NA,TRBV6-5,TRBJ1-2,CASRTGHHPLYF
TRBD1,13,NA,TRBV5-1,TRBJ2-2,CASSYRGLGELFF
NA,14,few,TRBV11-2,TRBJ2-3,CASRVPGFTDTQYF
NA,14,NA,TRBV9,TRBJ2-7,CASSVAGLEYEQYF
NA,15,NA,TRBV6-5,TRBJ2-6,CASSLGLSGANVLTF
TRBD1,15,NA,TRBV19,TRBJ1-1,CASSLHRGKNTEAFF
TRBD2,18,NA,TRBV2,TRBJ2-1,CASRVGLAGVNSYNEQFF
NA,12,NA,TRBV7-9,TRBJ2-7,CASGGGSYEQYF
NA,15,NA,TRBV14,TRBJ2-1,CASSQVDRFYNEQFF
NA,14,NA,TRBV11-1,TRBJ2-7,CASRSQAGAYEQYF
TRBD2,19,NA,TRBV27,TRBJ2-5,CASSAYPGTSGGAGETQYF
NA,15,NA,TRBV6-6,TRBJ1-6,CASRSGITYNSPLHF
NA,17,few,TRBV7-2,TRBJ2-1,CASSPLPTQAGGDEQFF
NA,15,NA,TRBV6-1,TRBJ2-7,CASQFSRTPPYEQYF
NA,14,NA,TRBV6-5,TRBJ1-2,CASSYSVANYGYTF
TRBD1,15,NA,TRBV19,TRBJ2-3,CASSIQGQGADTQYF
NA,15,NA,TRBV5-1,TRBJ2-3,CASSPLRAGTDTQYF
TRBD1,15,NA,TRBV7-9,TRBJ1-5,CASTPSDRGNQPQHF
NA,15,NA,TRBV5-4,TRBJ2-7,CASSLGTQLRYEQYF
NA,13,NA,TRBV4-1,TRBJ1-5,CASSPASNQPQHF